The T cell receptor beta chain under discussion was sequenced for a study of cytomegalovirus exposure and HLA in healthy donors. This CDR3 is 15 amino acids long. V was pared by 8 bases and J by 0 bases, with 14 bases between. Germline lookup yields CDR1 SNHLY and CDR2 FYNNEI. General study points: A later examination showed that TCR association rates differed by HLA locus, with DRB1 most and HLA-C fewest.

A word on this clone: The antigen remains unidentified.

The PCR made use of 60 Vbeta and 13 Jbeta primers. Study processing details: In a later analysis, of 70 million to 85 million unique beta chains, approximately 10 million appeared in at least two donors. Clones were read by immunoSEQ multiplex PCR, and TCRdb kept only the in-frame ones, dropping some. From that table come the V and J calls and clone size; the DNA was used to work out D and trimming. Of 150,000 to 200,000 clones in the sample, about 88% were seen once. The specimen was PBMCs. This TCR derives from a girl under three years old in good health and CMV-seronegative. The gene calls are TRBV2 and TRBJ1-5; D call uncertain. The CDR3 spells CASGSPGYSNQPQHF. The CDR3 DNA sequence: TGTGCCAGCGGTTCGCCAGGTTATAGCAATCAGCCCCAGCATTTT.